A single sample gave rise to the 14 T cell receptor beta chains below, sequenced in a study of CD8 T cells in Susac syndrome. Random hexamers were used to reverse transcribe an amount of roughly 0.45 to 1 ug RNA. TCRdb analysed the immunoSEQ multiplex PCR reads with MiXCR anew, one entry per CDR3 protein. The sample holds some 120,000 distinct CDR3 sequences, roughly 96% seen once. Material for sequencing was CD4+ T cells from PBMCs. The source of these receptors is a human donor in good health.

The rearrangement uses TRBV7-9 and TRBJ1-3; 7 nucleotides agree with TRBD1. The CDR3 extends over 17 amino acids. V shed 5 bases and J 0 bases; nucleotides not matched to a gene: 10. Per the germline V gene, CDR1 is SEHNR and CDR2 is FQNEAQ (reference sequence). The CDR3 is CASSHTGTENSGNTIYF. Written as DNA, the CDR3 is TGTGCCAGCAGCCACACCGGGACAGAGAACTCTGGAAACACCATATATTTT.

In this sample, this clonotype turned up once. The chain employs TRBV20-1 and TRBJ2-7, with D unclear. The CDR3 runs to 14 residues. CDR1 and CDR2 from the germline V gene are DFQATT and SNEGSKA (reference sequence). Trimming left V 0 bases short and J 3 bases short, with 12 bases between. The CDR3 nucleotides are TGCAGTGCTAGAGATCTTGGACGGGTCTACGAGCAGTACTTC. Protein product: CSARDLGRVYEQYF.

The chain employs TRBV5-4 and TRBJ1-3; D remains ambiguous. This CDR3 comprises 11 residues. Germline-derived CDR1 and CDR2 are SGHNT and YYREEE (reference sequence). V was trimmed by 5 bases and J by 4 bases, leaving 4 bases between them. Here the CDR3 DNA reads TGTGCCAGCAGGCTAGGAAACACCATATATTTT. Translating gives CASRLGNTIYF.

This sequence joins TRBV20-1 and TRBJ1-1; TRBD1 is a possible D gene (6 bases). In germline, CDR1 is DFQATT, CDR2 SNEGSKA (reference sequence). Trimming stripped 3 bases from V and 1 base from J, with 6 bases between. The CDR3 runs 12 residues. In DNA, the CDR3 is TGCAGTGCTAGGGACAGGAACACTGAAGCTTTCTTT. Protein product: CSARDRNTEAFF.

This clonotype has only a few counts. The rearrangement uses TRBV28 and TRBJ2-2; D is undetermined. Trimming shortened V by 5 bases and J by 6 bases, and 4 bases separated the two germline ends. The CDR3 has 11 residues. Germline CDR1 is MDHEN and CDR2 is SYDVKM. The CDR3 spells CASSLPGELFF. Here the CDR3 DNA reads TGTGCCAGCAGTCTCCCCGGGGAGCTGTTTTTT. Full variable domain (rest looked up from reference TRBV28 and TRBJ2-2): DVKVTQSSRYLVKRTGEKVFLECVQDMDHENMFWYRQDPGLGLRLIYFSYDVKMKEKGDIPEGYSVSREKKERFSLILESASTNQTSMYLCASSLPGELFFGEGSRLTVL.

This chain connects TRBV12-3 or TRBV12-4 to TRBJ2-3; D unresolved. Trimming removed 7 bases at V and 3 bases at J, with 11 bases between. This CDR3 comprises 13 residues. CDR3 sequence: CASTVRETDTQYF. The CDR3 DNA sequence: TGTGCCAGCACCGTAAGGGAAACAGATACGCAGTATTTT.

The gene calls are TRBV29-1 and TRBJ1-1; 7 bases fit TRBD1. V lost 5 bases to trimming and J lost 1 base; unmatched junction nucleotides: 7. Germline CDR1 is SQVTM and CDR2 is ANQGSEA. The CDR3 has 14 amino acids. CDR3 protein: CSVRGWTGNTEAFF. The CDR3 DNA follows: TGCAGCGTTAGGGGGTGGACAGGGAACACTGAAGCTTTCTTT.

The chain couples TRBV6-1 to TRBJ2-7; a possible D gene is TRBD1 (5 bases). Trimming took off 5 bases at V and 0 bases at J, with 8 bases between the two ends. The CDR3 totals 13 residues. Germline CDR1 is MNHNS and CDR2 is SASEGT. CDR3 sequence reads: CASSRQGSYEQYF. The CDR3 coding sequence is TGTGCCAGCAGTAGGCAGGGCTCCTACGAGCAGTACTTC.

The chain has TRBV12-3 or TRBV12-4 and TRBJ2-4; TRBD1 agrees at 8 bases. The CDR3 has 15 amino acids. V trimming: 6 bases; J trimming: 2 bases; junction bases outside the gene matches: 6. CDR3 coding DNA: TGTGCCAGCAGCCATGGACAGGGACCCAAAAACATTCAGTACTTC. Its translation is CASSHGQGPKNIQYF.

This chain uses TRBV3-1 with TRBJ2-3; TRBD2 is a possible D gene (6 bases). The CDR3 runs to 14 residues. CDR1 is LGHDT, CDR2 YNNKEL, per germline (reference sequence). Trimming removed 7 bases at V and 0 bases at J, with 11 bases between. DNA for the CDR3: TGTGCCAGCAACCGCGGGAAAAGCACAGATACGCAGTATTTT. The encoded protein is CASNRGKSTDTQYF.

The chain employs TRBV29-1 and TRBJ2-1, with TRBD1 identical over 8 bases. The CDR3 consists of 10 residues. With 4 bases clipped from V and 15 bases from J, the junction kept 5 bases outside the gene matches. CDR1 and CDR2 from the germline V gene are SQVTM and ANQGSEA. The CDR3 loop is CSVGDRSWFF. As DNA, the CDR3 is TGCAGCGTTGGGGACAGGTCCTGGTTCTTC.

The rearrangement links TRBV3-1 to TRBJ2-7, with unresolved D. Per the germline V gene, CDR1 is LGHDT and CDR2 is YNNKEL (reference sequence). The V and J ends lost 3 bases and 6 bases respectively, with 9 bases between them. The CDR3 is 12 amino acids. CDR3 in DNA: TGTGCCAGCAGCCATCTGCAGAGCGAGCAGTACTTC. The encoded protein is CASSHLQSEQYF.

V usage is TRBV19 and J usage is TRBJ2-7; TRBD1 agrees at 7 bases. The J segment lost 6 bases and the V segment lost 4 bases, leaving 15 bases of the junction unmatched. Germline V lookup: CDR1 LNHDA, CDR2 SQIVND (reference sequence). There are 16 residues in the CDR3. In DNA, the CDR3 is TGTGCCAGTAGTACCTCCGGGACAGTCCTTACTCGCGAGCAGTACTTC. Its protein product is CASSTSGTVLTREQYF.

CDR3 loop: CSAPGLAGGPSHEQYF. The CDR3 DNA follows: TGCAGTGCTCCCGGACTAGCGGGAGGGCCGAGCCACGAGCAGTACTTC. The J gene is TRBJ2-7, the V gene TRBV20-1; 15 nucleotides align to TRBD2. The CDR3 is 16 residues long. Germline-derived CDR1 and CDR2 are DFQATT and SNEGSKA (reference sequence). The trim removed 5 bases at V and 5 bases at J, leaving 10 bases unmatched.